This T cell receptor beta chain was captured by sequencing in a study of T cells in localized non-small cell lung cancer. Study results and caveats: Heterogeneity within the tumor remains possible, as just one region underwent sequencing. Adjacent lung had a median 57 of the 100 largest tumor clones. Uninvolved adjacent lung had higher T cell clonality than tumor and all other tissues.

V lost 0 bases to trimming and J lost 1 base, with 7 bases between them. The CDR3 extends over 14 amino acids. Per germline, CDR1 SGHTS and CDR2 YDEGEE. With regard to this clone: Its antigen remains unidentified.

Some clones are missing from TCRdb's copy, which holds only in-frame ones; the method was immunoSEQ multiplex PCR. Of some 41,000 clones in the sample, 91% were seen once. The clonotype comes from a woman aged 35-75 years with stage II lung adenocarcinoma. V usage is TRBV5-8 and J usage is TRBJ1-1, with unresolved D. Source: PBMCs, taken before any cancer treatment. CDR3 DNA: TGTGCCAGCAGCTTGGATGCGGGGAACACTGAAGCTTTCTTT. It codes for CASSLDAGNTEAFF.